This T cell receptor beta chain stems from a study of T cells after yellow fever vaccination. General observations from the study: Among all clonotypes, a small share was observed in both CD4 and CD8 compartments.

5'RACE template switching generated TCR cDNA, adding a universal primer site and UMIs. Via MiXCR, TCRdb re-called the 5' RACE reads, giving one row per CDR3 protein. The sample lists around 150,000 distinct CDR3 sequences, under 7.5% occurring once. Trimming took off 0 bases at V and 4 bases at J, with 16 bases between the two ends. Per the germline V gene, CDR1 is LGHDT and CDR2 is YNNKEL (reference sequence). This CDR3 region has 16 residues. This clonotype was picked up a small number of times. Its target is unknown. Material: CD4+ T cells sorted from PBMCs, obtained 5 to 6 days after the first yellow fever vaccination. The TCR comes from a man aged 18-30 years who received the YFV17D yellow fever vaccine. The rearrangement links TRBV3-1 to TRBJ2-7; D perhaps matches TRBD1 (6 bases). The CDR3 region is CASSQDSEQGVYEQYF. The CDR3 DNA sequence: TGTGCCAGCAGCCAAGATTCTGAACAGGGCGTTTACGAGCAGTACTTC.